This TCR beta chain was identified in a study of low-dose radiotherapy and immunotherapy resistance in tumors. Study summary: Intravenously given cyclophosphamide 200 mg/m2 followed a two-week schedule that placed each dose one day before radiation and immunotherapy.

Time point defined: after trial treatment. The treatment denotes: LDRT plus nivolumab, ipilimumab, low-dose cyclophosphamide and aspirin (RACIN trial). Germline V gene data show CDR1 as SGHDT and CDR2 as YYEEEE. Deletions cut 2 bases from V and 1 base from J, with 10 bases between. This CDR3 has 15 amino acids. Alpha and beta chains were covered, as first-strand cDNA relied on TRAV- and TRBV-specific primers. The PCR that amplified TCRs ran for 15 to 25 cycles, relying on a constant-region primer and a V-primer adapter. Via MiXCR, TCRdb re-called the reads, giving one row per CDR3 protein. The sample holds 30,000 to 45,000 distinct CDR3 sequences, 20% seen once.

J is TRBJ2-4 and V is TRBV5-6; D gene ambiguous. This receptor was identified in a female donor with ovarian cancer. The material sequenced was PBMCs, taken after low-dose radiotherapy plus immunotherapy. The CDR3 coding sequence is TGTGCCAGCAGCTTACGGCCGCCGGCCAAAAACATTCAGTACTTC. Amino acid sequence: CASSLRPPAKNIQYF.